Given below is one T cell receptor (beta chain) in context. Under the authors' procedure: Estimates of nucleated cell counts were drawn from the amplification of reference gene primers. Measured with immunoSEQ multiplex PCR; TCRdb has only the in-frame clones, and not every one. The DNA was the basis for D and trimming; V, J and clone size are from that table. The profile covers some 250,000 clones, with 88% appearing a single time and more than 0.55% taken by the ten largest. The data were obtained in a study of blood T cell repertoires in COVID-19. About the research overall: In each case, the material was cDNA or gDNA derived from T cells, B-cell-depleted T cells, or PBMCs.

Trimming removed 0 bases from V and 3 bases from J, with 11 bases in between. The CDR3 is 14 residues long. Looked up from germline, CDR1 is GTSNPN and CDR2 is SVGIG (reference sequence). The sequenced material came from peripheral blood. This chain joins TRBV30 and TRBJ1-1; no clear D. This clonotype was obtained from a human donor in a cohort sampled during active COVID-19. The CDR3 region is CAWSVWREDTEAFF. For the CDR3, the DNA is TGTGCCTGGAGTGTTTGGAGGGAGGACACTGAAGCTTTCTTT.